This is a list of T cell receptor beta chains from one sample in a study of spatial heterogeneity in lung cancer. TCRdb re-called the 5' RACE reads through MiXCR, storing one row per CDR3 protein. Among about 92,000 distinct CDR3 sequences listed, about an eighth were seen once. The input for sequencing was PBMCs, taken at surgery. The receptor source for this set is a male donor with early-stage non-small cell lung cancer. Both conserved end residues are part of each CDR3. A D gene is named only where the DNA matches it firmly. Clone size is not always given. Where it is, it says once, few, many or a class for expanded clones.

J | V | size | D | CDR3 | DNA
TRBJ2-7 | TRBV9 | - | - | CASSVGLNPYEQYF | TGTGCCAGCAGCGTTGGTCTCAACCCCTACGAGCAGTACTTC
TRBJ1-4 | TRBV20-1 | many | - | CSASPPGVATNEKLFF | TGCAGTGCTAGTCCGCCAGGGGTTGCAACTAATGAAAAACTGTTTTTT
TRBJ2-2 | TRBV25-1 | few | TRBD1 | CATRQGGPGELFF | TGTGCGACTCGACAGGGGGGACCCGGGGAGCTGTTTTTT
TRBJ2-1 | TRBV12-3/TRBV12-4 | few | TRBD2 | CASSLQVRLAEDNEQFF | TGTGCCAGCAGTTTACAAGTTCGACTAGCGGAGGACAATGAGCAGTTCTTC
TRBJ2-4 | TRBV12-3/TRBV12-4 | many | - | CASSPGLTSAKNIQYF | TGTGCCAGCAGTCCGGGGCTCACTTCAGCCAAAAACATTCAGTACTTC
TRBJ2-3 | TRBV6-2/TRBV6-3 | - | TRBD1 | CASSTSPGTGWADTQYF | TGTGCCAGCAGTACTAGTCCCGGGACAGGGTGGGCAGATACGCAGTATTTT
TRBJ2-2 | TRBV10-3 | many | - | CAISESAILANTGELFF | TGTGCCATCAGTGAGTCGGCAATTTTGGCCAACACCGGGGAGCTGTTTTTT
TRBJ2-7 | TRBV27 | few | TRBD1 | CASRGTGVSYEQYF | TGTGCCAGCAGGGGGACAGGAGTCTCCTACGAGCAGTACTTC
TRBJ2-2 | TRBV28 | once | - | CASRGGPGDTGELFF | TGTGCCAGCAGAGGCGGTCCGGGGGACACCGGGGAGCTGTTTTTT
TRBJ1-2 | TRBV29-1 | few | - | CSVSRAGYGYTF | TGCAGCGTTTCTCGCGCGGGCTATGGCTACACCTTC
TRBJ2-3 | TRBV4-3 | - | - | CASSQELGEDTQYF | TGCGCCAGCAGCCAAGAATTAGGGGAAGATACGCAGTATTTT
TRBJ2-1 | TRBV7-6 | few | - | CASSLGTVSYNEQFF | TGTGCCAGCAGCTTAGGGACTGTCTCCTACAATGAGCAGTTCTTC
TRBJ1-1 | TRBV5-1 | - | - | CASSLGPAGRGTEAFF | TGCGCCAGCAGCTTGGGACCCGCCGGTAGAGGTACTGAAGCTTTCTTT
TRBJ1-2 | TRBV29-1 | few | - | CSVEGGNNYGYTF | TGCAGCGTTGAAGGGGGTAATAACTATGGCTACACCTTC
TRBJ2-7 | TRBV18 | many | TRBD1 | CASSPGATGRYEQYF | TGTGCCAGCTCACCGGGGGCGACAGGGCGCTACGAGCAGTACTTC
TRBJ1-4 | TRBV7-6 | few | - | CAGARNEKLFF | TGTGCCGGAGCACGTAATGAAAAACTGTTTTTT
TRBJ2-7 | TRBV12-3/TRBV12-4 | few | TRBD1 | CASRPGQGAYEQYF | TGTGCCAGCAGGCCGGGACAGGGGGCCTACGAGCAGTACTTC
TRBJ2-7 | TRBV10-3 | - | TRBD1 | CAISGYDRDSSYEQYF | TGTGCCATCAGCGGGTACGACAGGGATAGTTCCTACGAGCAGTACTTC
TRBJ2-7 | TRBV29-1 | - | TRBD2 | CSVGGGGHEQYF | TGCAGCGTTGGCGGGGGAGGCCACGAGCAGTACTTC
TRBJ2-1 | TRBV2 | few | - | CASKGDSYNEQFF | TGTGCCAGCAAGGGGGATTCCTACAATGAGCAGTTCTTC
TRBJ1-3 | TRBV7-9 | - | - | CASSLLPGSSGNTIYF | TGTGCCAGCAGCTTACTACCCGGAAGCTCTGGAAACACCATATATTTT
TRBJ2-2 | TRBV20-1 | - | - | CSARPFPYTGELFF | TGCAGTGCTAGACCTTTTCCGTACACCGGGGAGCTGTTTTTT
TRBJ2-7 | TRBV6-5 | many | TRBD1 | CASSSTGQSSYEQYF | TGTGCCAGCAGCTCGACGGGACAGTCCTCCTACGAGCAGTACTTC
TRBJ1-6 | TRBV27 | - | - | CASSLTGINSPLHF | TGTGCCAGCAGTTTGACGGGGATCAATTCACCCCTCCACTTT
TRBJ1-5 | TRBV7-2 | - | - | CASSLPNQPQHF | TGTGCCAGCAGCTTACCTAATCAGCCCCAGCATTTT
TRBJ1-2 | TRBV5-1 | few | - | CASRGNSADYGYTF | TGCGCCAGCAGGGGCAATTCTGCGGACTATGGCTACACCTTC
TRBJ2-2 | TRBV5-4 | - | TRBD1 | CASSGTGNFAGELFF | TGTGCCAGCAGCGGGACAGGGAATTTTGCCGGGGAGCTGTTTTTT
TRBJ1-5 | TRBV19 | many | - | CASSPWGDNQPQHF | TGTGCCAGTTCCCCCTGGGGGGACAATCAGCCCCAGCATTTT
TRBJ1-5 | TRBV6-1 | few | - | CASSVSGPSNQPQHF | TGTGCCAGCAGTGTAAGCGGGCCGAGCAATCAGCCCCAGCATTTT
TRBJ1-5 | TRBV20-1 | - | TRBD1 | CSARGTGGNQPQHF | TGCAGTGCTAGGGGGACAGGGGGCAATCAGCCCCAGCATTTT
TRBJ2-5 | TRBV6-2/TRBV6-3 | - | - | CASSYSGVVEETQYF | TGTGCCAGCAGTTATAGTGGTGTGGTGGAAGAGACCCAGTACTTC
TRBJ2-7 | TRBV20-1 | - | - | CSARGNTDQYF | TGCAGTGCTAGAGGGAACACGGATCAGTACTTC
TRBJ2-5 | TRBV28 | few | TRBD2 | CASSLTSGVEETQYF | TGTGCCAGCAGTTTGACTAGCGGGGTGGAAGAGACCCAGTACTTC
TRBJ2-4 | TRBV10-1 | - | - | CASSANRDSKNIQYF | TGCGCCAGCAGCGCCAACAGGGATTCCAAAAACATTCAGTACTTC
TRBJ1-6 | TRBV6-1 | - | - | CASSALNSYNSPLHF | TGTGCCAGCAGTGCGTTGAACTCCTATAATTCACCCCTCCACTTT
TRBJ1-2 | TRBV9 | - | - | CASSVAGREVNGYTF | TGTGCCAGCAGCGTAGCGGGAAGGGAAGTCAATGGCTACACCTTC
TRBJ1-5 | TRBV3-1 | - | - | CASSQDWGSQPQHF | TGTGCCAGCAGCCAAGATTGGGGGAGTCAGCCCCAGCATTTT
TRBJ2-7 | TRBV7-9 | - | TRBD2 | CASSPGTSGASYEQYF | TGTGCCAGCAGCCCGGGGACTAGCGGGGCCTCCTACGAGCAGTACTTC
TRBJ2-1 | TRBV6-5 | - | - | CASSYQTGVGTTNRARAQQFF | TGTGCCAGCAGTTACCAGACAGGGGTGGGGACTACCAATAGAGCCAGGGCCCAGCAGTTCTTC
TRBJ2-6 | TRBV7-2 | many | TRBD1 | CASRRQGNSGANVLTF | TGTGCCAGCAGACGACAGGGGAACTCTGGGGCCAACGTCCTGACTTTC
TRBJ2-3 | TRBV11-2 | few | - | CASSTQGPPADTQYF | TGTGCCAGCAGCACCCAGGGGCCCCCCGCAGATACGCAGTATTTT
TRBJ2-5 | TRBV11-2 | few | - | CASSSDTPQTQYF | TGTGCCAGCAGCTCGGACACCCCGCAGACCCAGTACTTC
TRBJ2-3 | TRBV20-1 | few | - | CSANGGKTDTQYF | TGCAGTGCTAACGGGGGTAAAACAGATACGCAGTATTTT
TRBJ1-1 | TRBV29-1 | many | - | CSVVTGQNTEAFF | TGCAGCGTTGTGACAGGACAAAACACTGAAGCTTTCTTT
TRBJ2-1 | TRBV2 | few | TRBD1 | CASSYGTDEQFF | TGTGCCAGCAGCTACGGGACAGATGAGCAGTTCTTC
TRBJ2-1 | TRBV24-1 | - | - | CATSSRVEQFF | TGTGCCACCAGTTCCAGGGTTGAGCAGTTCTTC
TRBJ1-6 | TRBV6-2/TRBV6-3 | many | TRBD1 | CASTDRGISPLHF | TGTGCCAGCACTGACAGGGGAATTTCACCCCTCCACTTT
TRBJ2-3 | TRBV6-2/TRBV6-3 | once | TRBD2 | CASSYPGLARDTLYF | TGTGCCAGCAGTTACCCGGGACTAGCGAGAGATACGCTGTATTTT